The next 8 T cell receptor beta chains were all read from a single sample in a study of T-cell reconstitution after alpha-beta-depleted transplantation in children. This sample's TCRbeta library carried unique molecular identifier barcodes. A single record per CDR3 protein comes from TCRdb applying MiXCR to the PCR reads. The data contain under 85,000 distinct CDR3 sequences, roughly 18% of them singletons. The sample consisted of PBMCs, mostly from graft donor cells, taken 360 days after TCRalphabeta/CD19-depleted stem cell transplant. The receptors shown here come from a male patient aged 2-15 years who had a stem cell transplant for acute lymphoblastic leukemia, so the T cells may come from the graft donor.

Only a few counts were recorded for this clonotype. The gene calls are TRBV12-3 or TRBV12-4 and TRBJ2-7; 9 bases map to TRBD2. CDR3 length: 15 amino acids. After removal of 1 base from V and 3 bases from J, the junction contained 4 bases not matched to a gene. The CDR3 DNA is TGTGCCAGCAGTTTAGTGGGACTAGCCTACTACGAGCAGTACTTC. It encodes CASSLVGLAYYEQYF.

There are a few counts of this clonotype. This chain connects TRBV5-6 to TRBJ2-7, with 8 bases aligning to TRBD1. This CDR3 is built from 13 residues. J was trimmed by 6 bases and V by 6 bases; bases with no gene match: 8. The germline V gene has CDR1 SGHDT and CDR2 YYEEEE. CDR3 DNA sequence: TGTGCCAGCACAGGGCAGGGGGCTGCCGAGCAGTACTTC. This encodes CASTGQGAAEQYF. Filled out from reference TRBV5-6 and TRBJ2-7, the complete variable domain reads DAGVTQSPTHLIKTRGQQVTLRCSPKSGHDTVSWYQQALGQGPQFIFQYYEEEERQRGNFPDRFSGHQFPNYSSELNVNALLLGDSALYLCASTGQGAAEQYFGPGTRLTVT.

The CDR3: CSVQRTSGKETQYF. CDR3 in DNA: TGCAGCGTCCAAAGGACTAGCGGGAAAGAGACCCAGTACTTC. The chain carries TRBV29-1 and TRBJ2-5; TRBD2 matches 12 bases. Germline CDR1 and CDR2: SQVTM and ANQGSEA. After removal of 6 bases from V and 3 bases from J, the junction contained 5 bases not matched to a gene. The CDR3 contains 14 residues. Full variable domain (remainder filled in from reference TRBV29-1 and TRBJ2-5): SAVISQKPSRDICQRGTSLTIQCQVDSQVTMMFWYRQQPGQSLTLIATANQGSEATYESGFVIDKFPISRPNLTFSTLTVSNMSPEDSSIYLCSVQRTSGKETQYFGPGTRLLVL.

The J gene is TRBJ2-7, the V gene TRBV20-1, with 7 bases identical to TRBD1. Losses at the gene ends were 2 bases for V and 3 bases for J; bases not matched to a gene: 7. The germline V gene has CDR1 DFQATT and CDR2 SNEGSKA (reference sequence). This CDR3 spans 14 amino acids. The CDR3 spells CSARPPDRSYEQYF. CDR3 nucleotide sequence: TGCAGTGCTAGACCTCCGGACAGGAGCTACGAGCAGTACTTC.

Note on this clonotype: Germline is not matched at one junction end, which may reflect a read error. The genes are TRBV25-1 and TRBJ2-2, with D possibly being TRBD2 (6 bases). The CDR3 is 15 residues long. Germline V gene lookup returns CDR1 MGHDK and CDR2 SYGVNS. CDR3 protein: CASRSGSTNTGEPFF. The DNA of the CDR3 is TGTGCCAGCCGTAGCGGTTCAACGAACACCGGGGAGCCGTTTTTT.

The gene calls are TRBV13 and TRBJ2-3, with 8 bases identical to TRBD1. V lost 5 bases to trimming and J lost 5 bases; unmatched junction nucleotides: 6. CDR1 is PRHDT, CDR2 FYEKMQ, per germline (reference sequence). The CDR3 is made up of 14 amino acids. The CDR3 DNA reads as TGTGCCAGCAGCCCGAGAGACAGGGGAGATACGCAGTATTTT. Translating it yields CASSPRDRGDTQYF.

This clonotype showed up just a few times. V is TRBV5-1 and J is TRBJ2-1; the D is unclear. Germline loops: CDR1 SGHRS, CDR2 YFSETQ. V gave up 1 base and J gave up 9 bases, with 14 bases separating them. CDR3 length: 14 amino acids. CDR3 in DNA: TGCGCCAGCAGCTTGACAAAATTTGTAGGTGAGCAGTTCTTC. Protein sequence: CASSLTKFVGEQFF.

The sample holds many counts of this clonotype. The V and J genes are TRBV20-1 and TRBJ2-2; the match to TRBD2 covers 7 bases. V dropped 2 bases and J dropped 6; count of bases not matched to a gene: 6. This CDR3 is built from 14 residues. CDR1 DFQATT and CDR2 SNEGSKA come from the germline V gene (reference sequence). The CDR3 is CSARRPGGSGELFF. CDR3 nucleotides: TGCAGTGCTAGACGCCCGGGAGGATCCGGGGAGCTGTTTTTT.